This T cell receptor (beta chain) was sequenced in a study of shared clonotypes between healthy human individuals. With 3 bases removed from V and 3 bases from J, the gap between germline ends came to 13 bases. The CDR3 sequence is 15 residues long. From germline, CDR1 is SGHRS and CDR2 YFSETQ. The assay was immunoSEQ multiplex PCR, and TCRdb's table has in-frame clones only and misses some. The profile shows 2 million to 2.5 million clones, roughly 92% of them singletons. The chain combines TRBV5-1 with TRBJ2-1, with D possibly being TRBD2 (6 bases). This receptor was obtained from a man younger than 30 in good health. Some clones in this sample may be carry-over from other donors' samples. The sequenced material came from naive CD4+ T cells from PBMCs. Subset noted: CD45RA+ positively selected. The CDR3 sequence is CASSWRGLDYNEQFF. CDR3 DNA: TGCGCCAGCAGCTGGAGGGGACTGGACTACAATGAGCAGTTCTTC.